The source of this T cell receptor beta chain is a study of T cells after yellow fever vaccination. Overall study context: Fractions with few cells were prepared using SMART-Seq v4 Ultra Low Input.

CDR1 MNHEY and CDR2 SMNVEV come from the germline V gene (reference sequence). The V and J ends lost 6 bases and 3 bases, in that order; junction bases with no gene match: 2. The CDR3 is made up of 13 amino acids. Template switching with 5'RACE generated the TCR cDNA and added a universal primer site and UMIs. TCRdb called the 5' RACE reads again in MiXCR, with one record for every CDR3 protein. The table includes just under 600,000 distinct CDR3 sequences, roughly 14% detected once. This clonotype was observed at least ten times. No antigen is known for it. Study-wide results and limits: A minor fraction of clonotypes spanned both CD4 and CD8 compartments.

The sample here was PBMCs, taken on the day of the yellow fever booster vaccination. This clonotype was obtained from a man aged 30 to 39 who received the YFV17D yellow fever vaccine. The chain recombines TRBV27 with TRBJ2-5; 9 bases are shared with TRBD2. Here the CDR3 reads CASRRLAEETQYF. CDR3 in DNA: TGTGCCAGCAGACGACTAGCGGAAGAGACCCAGTACTTC.